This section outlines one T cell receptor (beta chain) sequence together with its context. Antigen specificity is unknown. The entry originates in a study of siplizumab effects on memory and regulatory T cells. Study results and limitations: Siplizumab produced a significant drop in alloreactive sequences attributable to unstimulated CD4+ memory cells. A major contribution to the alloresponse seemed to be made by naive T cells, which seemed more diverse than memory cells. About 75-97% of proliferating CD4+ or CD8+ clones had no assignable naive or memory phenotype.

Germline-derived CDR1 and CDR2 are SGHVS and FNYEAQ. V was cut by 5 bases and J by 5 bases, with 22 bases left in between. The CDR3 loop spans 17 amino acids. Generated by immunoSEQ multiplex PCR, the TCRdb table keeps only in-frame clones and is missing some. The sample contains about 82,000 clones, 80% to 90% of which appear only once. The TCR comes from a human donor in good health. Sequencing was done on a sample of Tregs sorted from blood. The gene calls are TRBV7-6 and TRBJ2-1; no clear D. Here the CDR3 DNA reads TGTGCCAGCAGCCGCTCAAGGACGGGCCAACCCGACAATGAGCAGTTCTTC. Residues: CASSRSRTGQPDNEQFF.